Sequencing of this TCR beta chain was carried out in a study of shared clonotypes between healthy human individuals. Worth noting for this clone: The antigen remains unidentified. Within the sample, other DNA sequences also encode this same CDR3.

Germline-derived CDR1 and CDR2 are LNHDA and SQIVND (reference sequence). The CDR3 is made up of 11 amino acids. Trimming took 8 bases from V and 5 from J, leaving 9 bases between them. Naive CD8 cells comprised CD45RO-negative, CCR7-positively selected cells, excluding terminally differentiated effector memory CD45RA+ cells. Measured with immunoSEQ multiplex PCR; TCRdb has only the in-frame clones, and not every one. Of approximately 2,000,000 clones listed, around 93% were seen once; the top ten hold around 1.7%. Study outcomes and limitations: The study sampled only blood, and tissue repertoires likely differ. With a handful of donors compared, around 5% of naive CD4 clonotypes were shared. The study generally estimated greater richness for naive than memory subsets.

Sequenced: naive CD8+ T cells from PBMCs. This chain links TRBV19 with TRBJ1-1; D gene uncertain. The TCR was taken from a man in his late teens or twenties in good health. Some clones in this sample may be carry-over from other donors' samples. DNA for the CDR3: TGTGCCAGTTCGGGTGGTACTGAAGCTTTCTTT. Its protein is CASSGGTEAFF.